A selection of T cell receptor beta chains follows, all from one sample in a study of CD4 T cells in relation to SARS-CoV-2 and coronaviruses. Sequenced by immunoSEQ multiplex PCR; TCRdb stores in-frame clones only, minus some. The table records tens of thousands of clones, around three quarters of them present only once. Their specific antigens are unknown. The specimen sequenced was memory CD4+ T cells from PBMCs, cultured in vitro. The receptor source for this set is an adult with COVID-19. CDR3s include the opening cysteine and the closing phenylalanine or tryptophan. A D gene is named only where the DNA matches it firmly.

>TRBD2|TRBJ2-1|TRBV4-2|18
CASSHRPSSGRAYNEQFF
TGTGCCAGCAGCCATCGTCCCTCTAGCGGGAGGGCCTACAATGAGCAGTTCTTC
>NA|TRBJ2-2|TRBV7-9|15
CASSLGPRAVGELFF
TGTGCCAGCAGCTTAGGACCCAGGGCCGTCGGGGAGCTGTTTTTT
>TRBD2|TRBJ2-3|TRBV4-2|16
CASSQKLAGGPDTQYF
TGTGCCAGCAGCCAAAAACTAGCGGGAGGGCCAGATACGCAGTATTTT
>NA|TRBJ2-7|TRBV6-5|13
CASIHENSYEQYF
TGTGCCAGCATCCATGAGAACTCCTACGAGCAGTACTTC
>TRBD2|TRBJ2-5|TRBV7-9|14
CASSLAGGEETQYF
TGTGCCAGCAGCTTAGCGGGAGGGGAAGAGACCCAGTACTTC
>NA|TRBJ1-1|TRBV11-3|13
CASSSFWGTEAFF
TGTGCCAGCAGCTCATTCTGGGGCACTGAAGCTTTCTTT
>NA|TRBJ2-7|TRBV5-1|13
CASSQGANYEQYF
TGCGCCAGCTCACAGGGTGCAAATTACGAGCAGTACTTC
>TRBD1|TRBJ1-1|TRBV14|15
CASSRLTGGSTEAFF
TGTGCCAGCAGCCGCTTAACAGGGGGTTCAACTGAAGCTTTCTTT
>NA|TRBJ2-3|TRBV28|15
CASSPGGPGTDTQYF
TGTGCCAGCAGTCCTGGGGGACCTGGCACAGATACGCAGTATTTT
>TRBD1|TRBJ2-2|TRBV19|15
CAVKTGGANTGELFF
TGTGCCGTCAAAACAGGGGGCGCAAACACCGGGGAGCTGTTTTTT
>NA|TRBJ2-6|TRBV7-3|13
CASGSSGANVLTF
TGTGCCAGCGGCAGCTCTGGGGCCAACGTCCTGACTTTC
>TRBD2|TRBJ2-2|TRBV10-2|13
CASLAGGTGELFF
TGCGCCAGTCTAGCGGGAGGCACCGGGGAGCTGTTTTTT
>NA|TRBJ2-5|TRBV3-1/TRBV3-2|11
CASRSGETQYF
TGTGCCAGCAGGTCGGGAGAGACCCAGTACTTC
>NA|TRBJ2-7|TRBV11-2|14
CASSLMQETYEQYF
TGTGCCAGCAGCTTAATGCAGGAGACCTACGAGCAGTACTTC